A single TCR beta chain is shown here with its context. Its antigen is as yet unknown. TCRdb processed the reads anew with MiXCR; each CDR3 protein has one entry. The data contain 75,000 to 95,000 distinct CDR3 sequences, 45% to 55% of them singletons. The record originates from a study of T cell repertoires in cytomegalovirus infection. As for the study in general: In the study, CMV epitopes included recently identified HLA-C-restricted and well-studied HLA-B-restricted ones. Evidence of both CMV infection and a matching HLA type came from public TCR beta signatures. General study results and limits: CMV-specific TCR beta clonotypes restricted by HLA-C were the ones dominating the ex vivo response.

The length of the CDR3 is 14 residues. Deletions cut 0 bases from V and 6 bases from J, with 9 bases between. Germline V gene sequence: CDR1 SGHTA, CDR2 FQGTGA. This clonotype was sampled from a human donor in good health (CMV status not recorded). Some clones in this sample may be carry-over from other donors' samples. J is TRBJ1-5 and V is TRBV7-3; D is unresolved. The sequences come from CD8+ T cells from cultured PBMCs, collected from culture after CMV antigen stimulation. CDR3 protein: CASSLTGGSQPQHF. In DNA, the CDR3 is TGTGCCAGCAGCTTAACGGGAGGGAGTCAGCCCCAGCATTTT. The whole variable domain, remainder taken from reference TRBV7-3 and TRBJ1-5, is GAGVSQTPSNKVTEKGKYVELRCDPISGHTALYWYRQSLGQGPEFLIYFQGTGAADDSGLPNDRFFAVRPEGSVSTLKIQRTERGDSAVYLCASSLTGGSQPQHFGDGTRLSIL.